This T cell receptor beta chain was recovered during a study of T-cell reconstitution after alpha-beta-depleted transplantation in children (dated by TCRdb to about 2016). With respect to the entire study: The study quantitatively tracked T-cell immune reconstitution after TCRalphabeta/CD19-depleted allogeneic hematopoietic cell transplantation in children using TCR repertoire profiling. The paper's findings and limits, for the study overall: Apparently early alphabetaT-cell count recovery about two months after transplant reportedly relied on only several hundred rapidly expanded clones derived from non-depleted graft cells. In some patients, the high TCRbeta diversity seen at day 60 was put down to recipient T cells and intrathymic progenitors that had survived conditioning. Hyperexpanded clone frequencies declined over subsequent months; after one year, T-cell counts and TCRbeta diversity were mostly attributed to newly produced T cells.

As concerns this clonotype: The antigen this receptor binds is unknown. Mismatch with germline at one junction end may stem from a read error.

CDR1 and CDR2 are read off the germline V gene (reference sequence) as DFQATT and SNEGSKA. The CDR3 holds 13 amino acids from the cysteine to the phenylalanine. The sequence is cut down to CDR3 DNA, 39 bases in frame from base 1. The library was produced with PCR. The sequencer listed for this sample is Illumina HiSeq 2500. TCR libraries were prepared with molecular barcoding, using unique molecular identifiers to normalize TCRbeta repertoire quantification. TCRdb reprocessed the public reads (quality trimming at Q25 with fastp, clone calling with MiXCR) and kept in-frame beta chains. A single entry per CDR3 protein holds the most common genes and DNA from its merged rows. For this sample there are around 450,000 distinct CDR3 sequences; roughly 10% appear just once. Around 2% of the sample is taken by the ten largest. The treatment or condition label, as the study defines it: allogeneic hematopoietic cell transplantation with graft depleted of TCRalphabeta T cells and CD19 B cells. Transplant recipients were children who received TCRalphabeta/CD19-depleted allogeneic hematopoietic cell grafts.

This receptor was obtained from a child aged 2-15 years with inherited bone marrow failure, due to receive a stem cell transplant. The sequenced sample was PBMCs, obtained before TCRalphabeta/CD19-depleted stem cell transplant. The chain links TRBV20-1 with TRBJ2-1; a weak D assignment points to TRBD2 (5 bases agree). For the CDR3, the sequence is CSASPSSYNEQFF. DNA sequence: TGCAGCGCTAGCCCTAGCAGCTACAATGAGCAGTTCTTC.